This T cell receptor beta chain was sequenced during a study of TIL therapy for anti-PD-1-resistant metastatic lung cancer. Background on the study: By whole-exome sequencing, median non-synonymous tumor mutation burden was roughly 1.4 mutations per megabase.

Sequencing used immunoSEQ v3. Libraries were sequenced to 2 million to 2.5 million read pairs (survey) or roughly 4.5-6.5 million (deep). Libraries were prepared by immunoSEQ multiplex PCR; TCRdb keeps only in-frame clonotypes and omits some of them. The profile shows tens of thousands of clones, 55% to 75% of them singletons. Time point of the sample: pre-treatment sample, taken before nivolumab and TIL therapy. Most excised metastases sampled were pleural nodules or supraclavicular lymph nodes. Germline V lookup: CDR1 SGHNT, CDR2 YYREEE (reference sequence). The CDR3 consists of 14 residues. Trimming pared 2 bases from V and 4 bases from J, leaving 12 bases between. The study, taken as a whole, reports: Compared with baseline intratumoral T cells, expanded TIL cultures were more clonal and less diverse (6% vs 31%).

As concerns this clone: Its cognate antigen is unknown.

The J gene is TRBJ1-2, the V gene TRBV5-4, with D possibly TRBD1 on 5 matching bases. The specimen comprised tumor tissue, sampled at baseline. The source of this sequence is a person aged 25 to 80 with non-small cell lung cancer. CDR3 sequence reads: CASSFGDALYGYTF. The CDR3 DNA is TGTGCCAGCAGCTTCGGGGACGCACTCTATGGCTACACCTTC. Supplemented by reference TRBV5-4 and TRBJ1-2, the full variable domain reads ETGVTQSPTHLIKTRGQQVTLRCSSQSGHNTVSWYQQALGQGPQFIFQYYREEENGRGNFPPRFSGLQFPNYSSELNVNALELDDSALYLCASSFGDALYGYTFGSGTRLTVV.